The T cell receptor beta chain under discussion was sequenced for a study of post-analysis software for immune sequencing data. In its sample, this clonotype was seen a few times. The target antigen is unknown. V was clipped by 5 bases and J by 8 bases, with 16 bases between them. This CDR3 spans 14 amino acids. CDR1 and CDR2 (germline): SGHVS, FQNEAQ. The library was made from cDNA and included unique molecular identifiers. Yield was 500,000 or so cDNA molecules from around 0.96 to 9.9 million T cells. Each CDR3 protein gets one entry after TCRdb re-called the PCR reads with MiXCR. The table lists 450,000 to 650,000 distinct CDR3 sequences, about 40% of them singletons. Study-wide points: Among multiple sclerosis patients, normalized Chao1 diversity was significantly below that of controls. With F measure, samples from one preparation batch clustered together strongly. In patients, five or six TRBV segments were more frequent than in controls, with TRBV5-6, TRBV5-1 and TRBV20-1 among them.

The sequenced sample was blood. This sequence was found in a girl aged 10 to 17 with multiple sclerosis. This chain joins TRBV7-8 and TRBJ2-1; D call uncertain. CDR3 DNA sequence: TGTGCCAGCAGCCCTCTTCCAGCCAGCTATGAGCAGTTCTTC. This codes for CASSPLPASYEQFF.